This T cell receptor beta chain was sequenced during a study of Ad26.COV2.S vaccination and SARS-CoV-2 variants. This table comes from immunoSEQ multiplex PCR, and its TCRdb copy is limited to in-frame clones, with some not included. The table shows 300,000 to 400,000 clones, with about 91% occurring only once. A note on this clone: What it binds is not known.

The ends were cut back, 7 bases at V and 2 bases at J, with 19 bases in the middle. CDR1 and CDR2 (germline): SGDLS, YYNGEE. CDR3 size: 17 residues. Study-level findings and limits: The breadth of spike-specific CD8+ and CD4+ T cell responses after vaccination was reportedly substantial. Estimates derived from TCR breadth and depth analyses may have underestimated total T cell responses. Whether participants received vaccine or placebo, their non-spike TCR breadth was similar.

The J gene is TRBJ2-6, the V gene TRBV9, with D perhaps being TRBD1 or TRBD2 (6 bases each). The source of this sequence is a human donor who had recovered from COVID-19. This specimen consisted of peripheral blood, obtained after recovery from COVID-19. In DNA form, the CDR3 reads TGTGCCAGCCTAGCAGGTGGGGGGCTGACTGGGGCCAACGTCCTGACTTTC. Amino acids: CASLAGGGLTGANVLTF.